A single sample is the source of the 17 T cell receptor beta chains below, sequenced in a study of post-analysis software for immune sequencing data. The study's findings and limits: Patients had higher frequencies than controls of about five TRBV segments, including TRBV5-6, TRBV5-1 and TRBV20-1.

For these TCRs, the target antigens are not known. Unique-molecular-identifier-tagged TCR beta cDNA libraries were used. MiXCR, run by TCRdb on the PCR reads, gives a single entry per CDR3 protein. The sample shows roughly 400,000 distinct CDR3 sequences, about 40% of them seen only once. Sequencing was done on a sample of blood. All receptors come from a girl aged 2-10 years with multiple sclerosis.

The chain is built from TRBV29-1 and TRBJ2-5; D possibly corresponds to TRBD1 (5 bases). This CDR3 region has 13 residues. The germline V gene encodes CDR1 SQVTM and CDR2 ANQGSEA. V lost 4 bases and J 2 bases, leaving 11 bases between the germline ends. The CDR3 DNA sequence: TGCAGCGTTGCGAAGACAGAACAAGAGACCCAGTACTTC. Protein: CSVAKTEQETQYF. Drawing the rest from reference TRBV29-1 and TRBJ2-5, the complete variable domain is SAVISQKPSRDICQRGTSLTIQCQVDSQVTMMFWYRQQPGQSLTLIATANQGSEATYESGFVIDKFPISRPNLTFSTLTVSNMSPEDSSIYLCSVAKTEQETQYFGPGTRLLVL.

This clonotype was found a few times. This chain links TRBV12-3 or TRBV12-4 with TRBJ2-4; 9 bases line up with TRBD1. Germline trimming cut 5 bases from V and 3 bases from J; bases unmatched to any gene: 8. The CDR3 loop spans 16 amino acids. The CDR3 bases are TGTGCCAGCAGTCCTAGACAGGGGGTTTTCAAAAACATTCAGTACTTC. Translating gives CASSPRQGVFKNIQYF.

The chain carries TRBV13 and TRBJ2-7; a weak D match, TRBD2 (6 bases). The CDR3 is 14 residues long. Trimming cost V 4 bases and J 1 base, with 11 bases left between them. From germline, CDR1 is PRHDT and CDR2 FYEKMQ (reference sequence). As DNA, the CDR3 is TGTGCCAGCAGCTCCCGGACTAAGTCCTACGAGCAGTACTTC. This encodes CASSSRTKSYEQYF. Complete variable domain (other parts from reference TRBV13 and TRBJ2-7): AAGVIQSPRHLIKEKRETATLKCYPIPRHDTVYWYQQGPGQDPQFLISFYEKMQSDKGSIPDRFSAQQFSDYHSELNMSSLELGDSALYFCASSSRTKSYEQYFGPGTRLTVT.

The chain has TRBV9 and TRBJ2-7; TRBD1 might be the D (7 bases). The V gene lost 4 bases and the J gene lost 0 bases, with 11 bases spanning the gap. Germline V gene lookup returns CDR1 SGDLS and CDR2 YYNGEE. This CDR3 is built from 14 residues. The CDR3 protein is CASSTQGGSYEQYF. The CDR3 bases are TGTGCCAGCAGCACCCAGGGGGGCTCCTACGAGCAGTACTTC.

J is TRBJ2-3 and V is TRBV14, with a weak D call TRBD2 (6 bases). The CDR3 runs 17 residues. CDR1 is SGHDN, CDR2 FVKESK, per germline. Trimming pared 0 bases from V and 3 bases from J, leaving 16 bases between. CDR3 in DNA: TGTGCCAGCAGCCAAGATGGGGATGGCCGGGGGACAGATACGCAGTATTTT. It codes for CASSQDGDGRGTDTQYF.

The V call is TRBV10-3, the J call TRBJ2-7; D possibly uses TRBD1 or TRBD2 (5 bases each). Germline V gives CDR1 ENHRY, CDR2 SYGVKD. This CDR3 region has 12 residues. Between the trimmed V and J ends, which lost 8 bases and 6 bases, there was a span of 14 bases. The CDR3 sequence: CAISGTESEQYF. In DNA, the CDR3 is TGTGCCATCTCCGGGACCGAAAGCGAGCAGTACTTC.

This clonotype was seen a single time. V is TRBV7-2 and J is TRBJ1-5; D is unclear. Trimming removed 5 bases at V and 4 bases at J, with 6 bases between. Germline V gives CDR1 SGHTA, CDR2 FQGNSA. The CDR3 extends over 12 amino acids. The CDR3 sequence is CASSARNQPQHF. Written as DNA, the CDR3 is TGTGCCAGCAGCGCTCGAAATCAGCCCCAGCATTTT.

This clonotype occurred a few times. The CDR3 here is CASSLGSGFSSYEQYF. The CDR3 DNA reads TGCGCCAGCAGCTTGGGTAGCGGCTTCAGCTCCTACGAGCAGTACTTC. The J gene is TRBJ2-7, the V gene TRBV5-1; D might be TRBD2 (6 bases). CDR1 and CDR2 (germline): SGHRS, YFSETQ. Trimming took off 0 bases at V and 0 bases at J, with 13 bases between the two ends. The CDR3 is 16 amino acids.

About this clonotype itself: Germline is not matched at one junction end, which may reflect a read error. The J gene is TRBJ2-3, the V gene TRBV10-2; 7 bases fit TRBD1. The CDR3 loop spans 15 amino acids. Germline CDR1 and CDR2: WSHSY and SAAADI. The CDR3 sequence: CASSLGGGSTGTQYF. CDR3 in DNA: TGCGCCAGCAGTTTAGGGGGCGGTAGCACAGGTACGCAGTATTTT.

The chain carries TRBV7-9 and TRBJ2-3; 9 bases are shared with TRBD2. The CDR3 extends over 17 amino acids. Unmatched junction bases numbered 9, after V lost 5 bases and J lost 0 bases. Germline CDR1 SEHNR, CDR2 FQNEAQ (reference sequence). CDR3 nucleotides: TGTGCCAGCAGCGCCTACCCCGGGACTAGCAGCACAGATACGCAGTATTTT. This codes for CASSAYPGTSSTDTQYF.

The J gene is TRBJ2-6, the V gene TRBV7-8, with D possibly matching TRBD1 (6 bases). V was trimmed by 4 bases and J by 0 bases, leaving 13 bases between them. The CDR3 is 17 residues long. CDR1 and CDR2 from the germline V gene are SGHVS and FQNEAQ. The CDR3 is CASSSRQDLSGANVLTF. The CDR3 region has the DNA TGTGCCAGCAGCTCTAGACAGGATCTCTCTGGGGCCAACGTCCTGACTTTC.

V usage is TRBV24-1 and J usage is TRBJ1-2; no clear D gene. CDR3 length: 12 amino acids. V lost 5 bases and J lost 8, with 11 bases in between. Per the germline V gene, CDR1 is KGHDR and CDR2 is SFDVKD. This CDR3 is CATSADREGYTF. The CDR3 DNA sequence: TGTGCCACCAGTGCGGACCGGGAAGGCTACACCTTC.

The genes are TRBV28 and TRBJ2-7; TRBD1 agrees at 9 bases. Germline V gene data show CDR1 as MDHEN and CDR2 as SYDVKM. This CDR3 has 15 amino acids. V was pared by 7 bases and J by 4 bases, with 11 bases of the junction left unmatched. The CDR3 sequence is CASKDHDRGGYEQYF. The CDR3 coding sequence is TGTGCCAGCAAAGACCACGACAGGGGGGGTTACGAGCAGTACTTC. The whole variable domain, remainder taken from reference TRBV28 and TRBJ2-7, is DVKVTQSSRYLVKRTGEKVFLECVQDMDHENMFWYRQDPGLGLRLIYFSYDVKMKEKGDIPEGYSVSREKKERFSLILESASTNQTSMYLCASKDHDRGGYEQYFGPGTRLTVT.

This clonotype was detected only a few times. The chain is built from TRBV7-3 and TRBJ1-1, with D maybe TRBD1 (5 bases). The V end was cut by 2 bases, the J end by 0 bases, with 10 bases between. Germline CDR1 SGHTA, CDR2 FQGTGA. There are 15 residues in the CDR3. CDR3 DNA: TGTGCCAGCAGCTTAGCAGCAGGGCTGAACACTGAAGCTTTCTTT. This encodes CASSLAAGLNTEAFF.

CDR3 DNA sequence: TGTGCCAGCAGGGGACTAGCGGGACCCTACGAGCAGTACTTC. Protein product: CASRGLAGPYEQYF. The V and J genes are TRBV6-5 and TRBJ2-7; TRBD2 matches 13 bases. There are 14 residues in the CDR3. CDR1 is MNHEY, CDR2 SVGAGI, per germline. Trimming removed 6 bases from V and 2 bases from J; junction bases left unmatched: 1.

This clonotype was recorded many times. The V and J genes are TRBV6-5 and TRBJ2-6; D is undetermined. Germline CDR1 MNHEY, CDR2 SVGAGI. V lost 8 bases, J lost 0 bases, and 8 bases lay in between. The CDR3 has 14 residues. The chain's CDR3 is CASSPGSGANVLTF. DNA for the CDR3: TGTGCCAGCTCCCCGGGCTCTGGGGCCAACGTCCTGACTTTC.

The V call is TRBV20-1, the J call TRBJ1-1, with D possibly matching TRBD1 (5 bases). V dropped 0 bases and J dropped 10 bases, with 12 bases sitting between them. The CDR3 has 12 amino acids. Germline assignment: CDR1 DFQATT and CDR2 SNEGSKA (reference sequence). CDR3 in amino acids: CSARDPRAGAFF. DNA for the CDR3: TGCAGTGCTAGAGATCCCAGGGCTGGAGCTTTCTTT.